These 30 T cell receptor beta chains share one sample of origin, sequenced in a study of shared clonotypes between healthy human individuals. Sequencing used immunoSEQ multiplex PCR; TCRdb keeps in-frame clones, though not all of them. The sample comprises over a million clones, around 78% of which are singletons, and 0.5% to 0.6% rests with the top ten. Sequenced input: memory CD4+ T cells from PBMCs. Subset reported: CD45RA-negative fraction. The source is a man between 18 and 35 years old in good health. Some clones in this sample may be carry-over from other donors' samples.

This CDR3 is CSALRYEQFF. CDR3 nucleotides: TGCAGTGCTTTACGGTATGAGCAGTTCTTC. The chain combines TRBV20-1 with TRBJ2-1; D call uncertain. V lost 5 bases and J 8 bases, leaving 7 bases between the germline ends. The CDR3 covers 10 residues. The germline V gene encodes CDR1 DFQATT and CDR2 SNEGSKA (reference sequence).

V is TRBV7-9 and J is TRBJ2-5; the match to TRBD1 covers 7 bases. The CDR3 has 14 amino acids. After removal of 11 bases from V and 4 bases from J, the junction contained 13 bases not matched to a gene. Germline CDR1 is SEHNR and CDR2 is FQNEAQ (reference sequence). This chain's CDR3 is CAGGAGGIRETQYF. CDR3 DNA: TGTGCCGGCGGTGCAGGGGGAATACGAGAGACCCAGTACTTC.

This clone showed up just once. This chain connects TRBV9 to TRBJ2-1, with D perhaps TRBD2 (5 bases). This CDR3 contains 14 residues. Trimming left V 0 bases short and J 4 bases short, with 8 bases between. Per the germline V gene, CDR1 is SGDLS and CDR2 is YYNGEE. CDR3 sequence: CASSVVGVYNEQFF. The CDR3 nucleotides are TGTGCCAGCAGCGTAGTCGGGGTATACAATGAGCAGTTCTTC. The full variable domain, its missing parts supplied by reference TRBV9 and TRBJ2-1, is DSGVTQTPKHLITATGQRVTLRCSPRSGDLSVYWYQQSLDQGLQFLIQYYNGEERAKGNILERFSAQQFPDLHSELNLSSLELGDSALYFCASSVVGVYNEQFFGPGTRLTVL.

V gene TRBV27 combines with J gene TRBJ2-7, with D possibly being TRBD1 (5 bases). The CDR3 is 13 amino acids. The germline CDR1 and CDR2 sequences are MNHEY and SMNVEV (reference sequence). V was cut by 4 bases and J by 2 bases, with 9 bases left in between. Here the CDR3 reads CASSYRRAYEQYF. DNA for the CDR3: TGTGCCAGCAGTTACAGGAGAGCCTACGAGCAGTACTTC.

The chain combines TRBV6-5 with TRBJ2-1; unclear D gene. The CDR3 is 13 residues long. Germline loops: CDR1 MNHEY, CDR2 SVGAGI. Trimming shortened V by 6 bases and J by 3 bases, and 9 bases separated the two germline ends. The CDR3 nucleotides are TGTGCCAGCAGCCGTGGTCTCTACAATGAGCAGTTCTTC. It translates to CASSRGLYNEQFF.

J is TRBJ2-4 and V is TRBV4-3; 8 bases map to TRBD1. Trimming cost V 2 bases and J 7 bases; bases outside gene matches: 1. The CDR3 totals 13 residues. Per the germline V gene, CDR1 is LGHNA and CDR2 is YSLEER. Here the CDR3 reads CASSQWTGNIQYF. CDR3 nucleotide sequence: TGCGCCAGCAGCCAATGGACAGGGAACATTCAGTACTTC.

The chain joins TRBV5-1 to TRBJ1-1; D perhaps matches TRBD1 (5 bases). The CDR3 runs 16 residues. The V end was cut by 0 bases, the J end by 0 bases, with 12 bases between. Germline values: CDR1 SGHRS, CDR2 YFSETQ. The CDR3 region is CASSLAAGPMNTEAFF. The CDR3 bases are TGCGCCAGCAGCTTGGCGGCAGGGCCCATGAACACTGAAGCTTTCTTT.

The V and J genes are TRBV7-2 and TRBJ1-1; D is possibly TRBD1 (6 bases). This CDR3 is built from 14 residues. CDR1 and CDR2 from the germline V gene are SGHTA and FQGNSA. The V end was cut by 6 bases, the J end by 2 bases, with 13 bases between. The CDR3 here is CASRAGHTNTEAFF. CDR3 nucleotide sequence: TGTGCCAGCAGGGCGGGACACACCAACACTGAAGCTTTCTTT. Drawing the rest from reference TRBV7-2 and TRBJ1-1, the complete variable domain is GAGVSQSPSNKVTEKGKDVELRCDPISGHTALYWYRQSLGQGLEFLIYFQGNSAPDKSGLPSDRFSAERTGGSVSTLTIQRTQQEDSAVYLCASRAGHTNTEAFFGQGTRLTVV.

V is TRBV19 and J is TRBJ1-2, with D maybe TRBD1 (6 bases). The V gene's germline CDR1 is LNHDA and CDR2 SQIVND (reference sequence). V was trimmed by 6 bases and J by 10 bases, leaving 15 bases between them. The CDR3 is made up of 12 amino acids. The CDR3 DNA follows: TGTGCCAGTAGGGGGACAAGGATCTACTACACCTTC. This translates into CASRGTRIYYTF.

The chain carries TRBV7-3 and TRBJ1-2; a weak D match, TRBD1 (6 bases). Trimming removed 5 bases at V and 0 bases at J, with 16 bases between. From germline, CDR1 is SGHTA and CDR2 FQGTGA. CDR3 size: 16 residues. The CDR3 nucleotides are TGTGCCAGCAGCGCCGCACGGACAGCTCCTAACTATGGCTACACCTTC. It encodes CASSAARTAPNYGYTF.

The chain uses TRBV21-1 and TRBJ1-5. TRBV21-1 is tagged as a pseudogene. The CDR3 length is 16 residues. CDR3 amino acids: CASSKVEGTGNQPQHF. For the CDR3, the DNA is TGTGCCAGCAGCAAAGTTGAGGGTACGGGCAATCAGCCCCAGCATTTT.

The genes are TRBV27 and TRBJ2-1; D unclear. Trimming cost V 6 bases and J 9 bases, with 18 bases left between them. The CDR3 totals 14 residues. Germline values: CDR1 MNHEY, CDR2 SMNVEV (reference sequence). CDR3 sequence (DNA): TGTGCCAGCAGCCCCCGCGTTTTCGGTGGTGAGCAGTTCTTC. This codes for CASSPRVFGGEQFF.

The chain joins TRBV7-9 to TRBJ1-2; the D gene is possibly TRBD1 (6 bases). This CDR3 region has 14 residues. V was cut by 2 bases and J by 1 base, with 8 bases left in between. Germline assignment: CDR1 SEHNR and CDR2 FQNEAQ (reference sequence). The CDR3 sequence is CASSLHRDNYGYTF. CDR3 sequence (DNA): TGTGCCAGCAGCTTACACAGGGATAACTATGGCTACACCTTC.

The J gene is TRBJ2-5, the V gene TRBV4-1; 8 positions agree with TRBD2. The CDR3 consists of 16 residues. Trimming removed 0 bases from V and 4 bases from J; junction bases left unmatched: 7. Germline-derived CDR1 and CDR2 are MGHRA and YSYEKL. The CDR3 loop is CASSQDEVAGGETQYF. CDR3 DNA: TGCGCCAGCAGCCAAGATGAGGTGGCGGGAGGAGAGACCCAGTACTTC.

CDR3 in DNA: TGTGCCAGCTCACCCTTCAGACAACAGAGCATGAACACTGAAGCTTTCTTT. It specifies CASSPFRQQSMNTEAFF. The chain couples TRBV18 to TRBJ1-1; no clear D. Per germline, CDR1 KGHSH and CDR2 LQKENI. V gave up 3 bases and J gave up 0 bases, with 17 bases separating them. The CDR3 loop spans 17 amino acids.

This chain links TRBV28 with TRBJ1-2; D ambiguous. Germline CDR1 is MDHEN and CDR2 is SYDVKM. Trimming pared 4 bases from V and 6 bases from J, leaving 15 bases between. CDR3 size: 14 residues. The DNA of the CDR3 is TGTGCCAGCAGTTACTTCCCATTTCAAGATGGCTACACCTTC. Its protein is CASSYFPFQDGYTF.

The chain couples TRBV7-3 to TRBJ2-7, with TRBD2 identical over 10 bases. The length of the CDR3 is 14 residues. The trim removed 5 bases at V and 9 bases at J, leaving 10 bases unmatched. The germline V gene encodes CDR1 SGHTA and CDR2 FQGTGA. The CDR3 DNA follows: TGTGCCAGCAGCCTGGGACTAGCGAATACCCCGCAGTACTTC. Protein product: CASSLGLANTPQYF.

The genes are TRBV5-4 and TRBJ2-3, with 12 bases matching TRBD2. The CDR3 consists of 17 residues. Germline assignment: CDR1 SGHNT and CDR2 YYREEE (reference sequence). V shed 2 bases and J 4 bases; nucleotides not matched to a gene: 8. CDR3 sequence (DNA): TGTGCCAGCAGCTTACCTAGCGGGAGGGCCGGAGCAGATACGCAGTATTTT. Protein: CASSLPSGRAGADTQYF.

The genes are TRBV15 and TRBJ2-7; 8 bases agree with TRBD2. The CDR3 runs 14 residues. V lost 7 bases to trimming and J lost 3 bases; unmatched junction nucleotides: 8. Germline CDR1 is LNHNV and CDR2 is YYDKDF (reference sequence). The CDR3 loop reads CATKSTSGNYEQYF. The CDR3 DNA reads as TGTGCCACCAAGTCAACTAGCGGTAACTACGAGCAGTACTTC.

The V gene is TRBV5-1, the J gene TRBJ2-3, with TRBD2 identical over 8 bases. Germline CDR1 reads SGHRS; CDR2 reads YFSETQ. The V segment lost 3 bases and the J segment 3 bases; nucleotides outside the gene matches: 3. The CDR3 extends over 14 amino acids. The CDR3 nucleotides read TGCGCCAGCAGCTCTAGCGGGTATACAGATACGCAGTATTTT. Translating it yields CASSSSGYTDTQYF. The full variable domain, its missing parts supplied by reference TRBV5-1 and TRBJ2-3, is KAGVTQTPRYLIKTRGQQVTLSCSPISGHRSVSWYQQTPGQGLQFLFEYFSETQRNKGNFPGRFSGRQFSNSRSEMNVSTLELGDSALYLCASSSSGYTDTQYFGPGTRLTVL.

The rearrangement joins TRBV7-2 to TRBJ1-4; no firm D call. Trimming removed 5 bases at V and 5 bases at J, with 12 bases between. This CDR3 spans 14 amino acids. Germline CDR1 SGHTA, CDR2 FQGNSA. The DNA for the CDR3 is TGTGCCAGCAGCCCCCTAGGGCCAAATGAAAAACTGTTTTTT. Translation gives CASSPLGPNEKLFF.

This clone was observed a handful of times. The chain is built from TRBV19 and TRBJ1-1; D gene unclear. The germline gives CDR1 LNHDA, CDR2 SQIVND (reference sequence). The CDR3 spans 11 residues. V was cut by 7 bases and J by 11 bases, with 14 bases left in between. The CDR3 sequence: CASTSARRAFF. DNA for the CDR3: TGTGCCAGTACCTCAGCCCGTAGGGCTTTCTTT. Full variable domain (remainder filled in from reference TRBV19 and TRBJ1-1): DGGITQSPKYLFRKEGQNVTLSCEQNLNHDAMYWYRQDPGQGLRLIYYSQIVNDFQKGDIAEGYSVSREKKESFPLTVTSAQKNPTAFYLCASTSARRAFFGQGTRLTVV.

This clone was observed a few times. The genes are TRBV7-3 and TRBJ2-5, with D possibly being TRBD1 or TRBD2 (5 bases each). The germline V gene has CDR1 SGHTA and CDR2 FQGTGA. Trimming left V 11 bases short and J 3 bases short, with 16 bases between. The CDR3 consists of 13 residues. In DNA, the CDR3 is TGTGCCTCCGCCCCCGGGGCCGAAGAGACCCAGTACTTC. Its protein product is CASAPGAEETQYF.

J is TRBJ1-4 and V is TRBV5-1; D is possibly TRBD1 (6 bases). This CDR3 is 15 amino acids long. Germline assignment: CDR1 SGHRS and CDR2 YFSETQ. V lost 1 base and J 8 bases, leaving 15 bases between the germline ends. The CDR3 protein is CASSLMGGEGEKLFF. The CDR3 DNA follows: TGCGCCAGCAGCTTGATGGGGGGCGAGGGGGAAAAACTGTTTTTT.

This sequence joins TRBV18 and TRBJ2-6, with 7 bases matching TRBD1. The V gene end was trimmed by 0 bases and the J gene end by 2 bases; junction bases not matched to a gene: 10. The CDR3 sequence is 19 residues long. CDR1 KGHSH and CDR2 LQKENI come from the germline V gene. CDR3 in amino acids: CASSPPRAGGVTGANVLTF. CDR3 bases: TGTGCCAGCTCACCACCGAGGGCAGGGGGTGTTACTGGGGCCAACGTCCTGACTTTC.

This chain joins TRBV28 and TRBJ2-2, with 8 bases that match TRBD2. CDR3 length: 17 residues. CDR1 and CDR2 from the germline V gene are MDHEN and SYDVKM. V lost 11 bases to trimming and J lost 2 bases; unmatched junction nucleotides: 16. CDR3 nucleotides: TGTGCCTGCGGCGGGGGGCTAGCGCTGGGAAACACCGGGGAGCTGTTTTTT. As protein: CACGGGLALGNTGELFF.

The chain couples TRBV5-1 to TRBJ2-7; 11 positions agree with TRBD1. J gave up 3 bases and V 3 bases, and 2 bases lay outside the gene matches. The CDR3 runs to 14 residues. CDR1 SGHRS and CDR2 YFSETQ come from the germline V gene. CDR3 nucleotides: TGCGCCAGCAGCTGGGACAGGGGGGGCTACGAGCAGTACTTC. Protein product: CASSWDRGGYEQYF.

V is TRBV7-2 and J is TRBJ2-5, with 7 bases aligning to TRBD1. CDR1 is SGHTA and CDR2 is FQGNSA in the germline V gene. The length of the CDR3 is 14 residues. V was clipped by 4 bases and J by 2 bases; unmatched bases: 4. The CDR3 bases are TGTGCCAGCAGCTCGCCGGGACAGCAAGAGACCCAGTACTTC. This translates into CASSSPGQQETQYF.

This clone was detected a few times. The chain carries TRBV5-6 and TRBJ2-1, with TRBD2 matching 8 bases. CDR3 size: 15 residues. Germline loops: CDR1 SGHDT, CDR2 YYEEEE. V was clipped by 3 bases and J by 6 bases; unmatched bases: 8. CDR3 DNA: TGTGCCAGCAGCTGGGGGAGCGGGAGAAGCAATGAGCAGTTCTTC. Translated, it gives CASSWGSGRSNEQFF.

The rearrangement links TRBV11-1 to TRBJ2-7; D might be TRBD2 (5 bases). V dropped 4 bases and J dropped 5 bases, with 15 bases sitting between them. CDR1 SGHAT and CDR2 FQDESV come from the germline V gene (reference sequence). The CDR3 has 14 residues. The CDR3 DNA reads TGTGCCAGCAGCTCTCGGGATTTAGGCGACGAGCAGTACTTC. Translated: CASSSRDLGDEQYF.